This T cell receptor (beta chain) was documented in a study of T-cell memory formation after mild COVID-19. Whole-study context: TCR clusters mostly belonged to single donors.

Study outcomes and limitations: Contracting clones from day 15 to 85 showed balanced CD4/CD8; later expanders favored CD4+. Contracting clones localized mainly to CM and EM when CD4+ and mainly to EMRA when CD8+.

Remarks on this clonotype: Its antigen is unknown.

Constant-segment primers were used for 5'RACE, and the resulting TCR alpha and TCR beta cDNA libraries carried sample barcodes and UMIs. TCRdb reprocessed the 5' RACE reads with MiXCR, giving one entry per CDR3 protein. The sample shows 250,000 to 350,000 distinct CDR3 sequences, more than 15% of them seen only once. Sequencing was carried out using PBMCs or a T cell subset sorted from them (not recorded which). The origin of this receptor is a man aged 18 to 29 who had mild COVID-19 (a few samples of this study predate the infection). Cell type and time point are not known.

The CDR3 is CASSYSDGRTYEQYF. CDR3 DNA sequence: TGTGCCAGCAGTTACTCGGATGGGAGGACCTACGAGCAGTACTTC. The V and J genes are TRBV6-5 and TRBJ2-7, with a tentative D call TRBD2 (6 bases). Germline CDR1 is MNHEY and CDR2 is SVGAGI. This CDR3 contains 15 residues. The V and J ends lost 0 bases and 2 bases respectively, with 11 bases between them.